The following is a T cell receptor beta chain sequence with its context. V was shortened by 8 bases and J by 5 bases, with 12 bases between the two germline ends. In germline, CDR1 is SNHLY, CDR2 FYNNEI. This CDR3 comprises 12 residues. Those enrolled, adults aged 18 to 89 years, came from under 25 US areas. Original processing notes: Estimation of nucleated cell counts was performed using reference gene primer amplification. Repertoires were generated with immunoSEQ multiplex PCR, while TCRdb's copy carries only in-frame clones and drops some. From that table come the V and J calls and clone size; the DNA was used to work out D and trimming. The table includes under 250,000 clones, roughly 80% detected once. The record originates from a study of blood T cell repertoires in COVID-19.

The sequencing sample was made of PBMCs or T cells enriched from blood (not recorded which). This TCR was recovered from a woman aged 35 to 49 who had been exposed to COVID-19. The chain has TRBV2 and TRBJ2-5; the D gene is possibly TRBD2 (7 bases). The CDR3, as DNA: TGTGCCAGCGGGGGGGCAGGGGAGACCCAGTACTTC. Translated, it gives CASGGAGETQYF.